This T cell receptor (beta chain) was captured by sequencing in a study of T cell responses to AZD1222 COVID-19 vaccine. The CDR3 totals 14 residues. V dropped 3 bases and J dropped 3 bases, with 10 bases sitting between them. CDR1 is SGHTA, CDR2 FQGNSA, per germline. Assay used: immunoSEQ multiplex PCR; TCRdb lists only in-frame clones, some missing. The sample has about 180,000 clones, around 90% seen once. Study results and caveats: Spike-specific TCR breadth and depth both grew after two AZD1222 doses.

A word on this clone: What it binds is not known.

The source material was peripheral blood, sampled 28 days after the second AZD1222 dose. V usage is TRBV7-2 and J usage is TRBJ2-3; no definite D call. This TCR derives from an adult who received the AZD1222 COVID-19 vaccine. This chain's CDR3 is CASSFEPGTDTQYF. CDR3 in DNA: TGTGCCAGCAGCTTCGAGCCAGGTACAGATACGCAGTATTTT.